The rows below give T cell receptor beta chains drawn from one sample of a study of T cells in localized non-small cell lung cancer. Method: immunoSEQ multiplex PCR; TCRdb's copy keeps in-frame clones and lacks some. The sample has around 6,400 clones, less than 25% seen once; the top ten hold approximately 9.8%. The sequencing used lung tumor tissue, collected before any cancer treatment. These TCRs come from a female donor older than 55 with stage I lung adenocarcinoma. Each CDR3 is given with its conserved first and last residue. The order of the fields is D gene, J gene, V gene, clone size, CDR3 DNA, CDR3 protein. D genes are given only for firm matches. Clone size appears in some rows only: once, few, many, or a class for an expanded clone.

-,TRBJ2-1,TRBV11-3,-,TGTGCCAGCAGCTTAGGGCTCTATGCAGGCAATGAGCAGTTCTTC,CASSLGLYAGNEQFF
TRBD1,TRBJ1-4,TRBV6-8,few,TGTGCCAGCGGGACAGGGGTTAATGAAAAACTGTTTTTT,CASGTGVNEKLFF
-,TRBJ1-1,TRBV5-1,few,TGCGCCAGCAGCTTGCAACAGGGAGGCACTGAAGCTTTCTTT,CASSLQQGGTEAFF
-,TRBJ2-5,TRBV6-8,few,TGTGCCAGCAGTAGCCCTTCGGGGGTAATGGACCAAGAGACCCAGTACTTC,CASSSPSGVMDQETQYF
-,TRBJ2-2,TRBV18,few,TGTGCCAGCTCACAGGACGGGGCTTCGAACACCGGGGAGCTGTTTTTT,CASSQDGASNTGELFF
-,TRBJ1-1,TRBV11-3,medium-sized,TGTGCCAGCAGCTTAGGGCTAGGAGGAGGGGAGGCTTTCTTT,CASSLGLGGGEAFF
-,TRBJ2-3,TRBV19,few,TGTGCCAGTAGTCCACGGACTATCGGGGATACGCAGTATTTT,CASSPRTIGDTQYF
TRBD2,TRBJ2-1,TRBV29-1,-,TGCAGCGTTCAGACTAGCGGGAGTTATGTGAATGAGCAGTTCTTC,CSVQTSGSYVNEQFF
-,TRBJ2-1,TRBV12-5,once,TGTGCTAGTGGTCCCACTGCCGGGGGCGCCTACAATGAGCAGTTCTTC,CASGPTAGGAYNEQFF
-,TRBJ1-4,TRBV18,few,TGTGCCAGCTCACCCGGGGGCGCGGGTGAAAAACTGTTTTTT,CASSPGGAGEKLFF
-,TRBJ1-1,TRBV19,few,TGTGCCAGTAGTATAGAAAGTTGGGGGACTGAAGCTTTCTTT,CASSIESWGTEAFF
TRBD2,TRBJ2-3,TRBV29-1,-,TGCAGCGGCTTGGGGACTACTAGCACAGATACGCAGTATTTT,CSGLGTTSTDTQYF
-,TRBJ2-1,TRBV11-3,-,TGTGCCAGCAGGAGTGATCCATACACCGAAGAGCAGTTCTTC,CASRSDPYTEEQFF
-,TRBJ1-1,TRBV11-3,hyperexpanded,TGTGCCAGCAGCTTAGGATTGGGGAAGAACACTGAAGCTTTCTTT,CASSLGLGKNTEAFF
-,TRBJ2-7,TRBV28,-,TGTGCCAGCAGTTCGGTAGGGGGAACCTCCTACGAGCAGTACTTC,CASSSVGGTSYEQYF
TRBD1,TRBJ2-7,TRBV29-1,once,TGCAGCGCCCTGGCGCCCGGGACAGGGGGAAACGAGCAGTACTTC,CSALAPGTGGNEQYF
-,TRBJ2-7,TRBV9,many,TGTGCCAGCAGCCAAACGCACTACGAGCAGTACTTC,CASSQTHYEQYF
TRBD1,TRBJ1-2,TRBV6-8,few,TGTGCCAGCAGTTTAATTTCAGGGGGCCTCTATGGCTACACCTTC,CASSLISGGLYGYTF
-,TRBJ2-7,TRBV5-1,-,TGCGCCAGCAGCTTGCCCACGTCGGGGGCCTACAGTCCGGGAGGCTATGAGCAGTACTTC,CASSLPTSGAYSPGGYEQYF
-,TRBJ1-3,TRBV18,few,TGTGCCAGCTCACCAACCGCGGCCGCCTCTGGAAACACCATATATTTT,CASSPTAAASGNTIYF
TRBD2,TRBJ2-2,TRBV11-3,many,TGTGCCAGCAGCTGGGAGGGCATCGCGAACACCGGGGAGCTGTTTTTT,CASSWEGIANTGELFF
TRBD2,TRBJ2-1,TRBV28,-,TGTGCCAGCAGACCCCTCGGGCTAGCGGTAACGGATGAGCAGTTCTTC,CASRPLGLAVTDEQFF
TRBD1,TRBJ2-7,TRBV28,few,TGTGCCAGCAGTTGGACAGGGGCAGACTCCGAGCAGTACTTC,CASSWTGADSEQYF
TRBD1,TRBJ2-5,TRBV6-8,few,TGTGCCAGCACCCAAAACAGGGGGCCGGCTCAAGAGACCCAGTACTTC,CASTQNRGPAQETQYF
-,TRBJ1-2,TRBV11-3,-,TGTGCCAGCAGCCCAGGATCCGGATACTATGGCTACACCTTC,CASSPGSGYYGYTF